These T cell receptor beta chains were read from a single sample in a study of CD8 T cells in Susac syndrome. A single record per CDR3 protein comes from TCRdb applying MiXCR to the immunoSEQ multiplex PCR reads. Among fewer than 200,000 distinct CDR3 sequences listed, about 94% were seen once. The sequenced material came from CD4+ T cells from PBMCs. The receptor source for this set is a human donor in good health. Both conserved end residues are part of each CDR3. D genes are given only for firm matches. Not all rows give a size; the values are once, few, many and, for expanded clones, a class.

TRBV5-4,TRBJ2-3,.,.,TGTGCCAGCACCATGAGAGCGCAGGGCGCAGATACGCAGTATTTT,CASTMRAQGADTQYF
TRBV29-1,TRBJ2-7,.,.,TGCAGCGTTGAGCGGGACTACGAGCAGTACTTC,CSVERDYEQYF
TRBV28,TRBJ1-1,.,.,TGTGCCAGCACAGGTCCTTATGGCACTGAAGCTTTCTTT,CASTGPYGTEAFF
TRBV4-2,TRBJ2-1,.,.,TGTGCCAGCAGTTCCAGTGTGGGAGATGAGCAGTTCTTC,CASSSSVGDEQFF
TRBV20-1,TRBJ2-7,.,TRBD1,TGCAGTGGCCGGCGACAGGGAAACGAGCAGTACTTC,CSGRRQGNEQYF
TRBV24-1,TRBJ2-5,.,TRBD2,TGTGCCACCGCGGGAGCTCAAGAGACCCAGTACTTC,CATAGAQETQYF
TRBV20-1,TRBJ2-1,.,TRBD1,TGCAGTGCCATACCGGGACAGCTCTACAATGAGCAGTTCTTC,CSAIPGQLYNEQFF
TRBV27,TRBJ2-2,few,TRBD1,TGTGCCAGCAGTTTAACAGGGGGCGCGGACACCGGGGAGCTGTTTTTT,CASSLTGGADTGELFF
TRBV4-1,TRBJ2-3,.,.,TGCGCCAGCAGCCAAGAACACGGGCTCCCCACAGATACGCAGTATTTT,CASSQEHGLPTDTQYF
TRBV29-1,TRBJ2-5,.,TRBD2,TGCAGCGTGGGACTAGCTCAAGAGACCCAGTACTTC,CSVGLAQETQYF
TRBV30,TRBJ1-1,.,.,TGTGCCTGGACCTCAGGGGAGGACACTGAAGCTTTCTTT,CAWTSGEDTEAFF
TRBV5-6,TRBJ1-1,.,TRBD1,TGTGCCAGCAGCGGCGACAGGGCGGGGACTTTCTTT,CASSGDRAGTFF
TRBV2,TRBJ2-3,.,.,TGTGCCAGCACAGGGAGAGATACGCAGTATTTT,CASTGRDTQYF
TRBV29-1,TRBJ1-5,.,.,TGCAGCGTTGGCGGGGGAGGGCAGCCCCAGCATTTT,CSVGGGGQPQHF
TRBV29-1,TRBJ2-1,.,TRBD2,TGCAGCGTAATGGGACTATACTACAATGAGCAGTTCTTC,CSVMGLYYNEQFF
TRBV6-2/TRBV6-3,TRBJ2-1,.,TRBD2,TGTGCCAGCAGTACTGCGGGAGACGAGCAGTTCTTC,CASSTAGDEQFF
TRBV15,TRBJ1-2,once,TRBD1,TGTGCCACCAGCGGGGGACAGCTCTATGGCTACACCTTC,CATSGGQLYGYTF
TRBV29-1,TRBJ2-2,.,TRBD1,TGCAGCGCAACCGGGACAGGGGCCGGGGAGCTGTTTTTT,CSATGTGAGELFF
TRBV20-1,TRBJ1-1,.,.,TGCAGTGCCGCGAATCCTGGTGGAGGCACTGAAGCTTTCTTT,CSAANPGGGTEAFF
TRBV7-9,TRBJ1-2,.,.,TGTGCCAGCAGCCTCCAGGGGACGGTTCCTAACTATGGCTACACCTTC,CASSLQGTVPNYGYTF